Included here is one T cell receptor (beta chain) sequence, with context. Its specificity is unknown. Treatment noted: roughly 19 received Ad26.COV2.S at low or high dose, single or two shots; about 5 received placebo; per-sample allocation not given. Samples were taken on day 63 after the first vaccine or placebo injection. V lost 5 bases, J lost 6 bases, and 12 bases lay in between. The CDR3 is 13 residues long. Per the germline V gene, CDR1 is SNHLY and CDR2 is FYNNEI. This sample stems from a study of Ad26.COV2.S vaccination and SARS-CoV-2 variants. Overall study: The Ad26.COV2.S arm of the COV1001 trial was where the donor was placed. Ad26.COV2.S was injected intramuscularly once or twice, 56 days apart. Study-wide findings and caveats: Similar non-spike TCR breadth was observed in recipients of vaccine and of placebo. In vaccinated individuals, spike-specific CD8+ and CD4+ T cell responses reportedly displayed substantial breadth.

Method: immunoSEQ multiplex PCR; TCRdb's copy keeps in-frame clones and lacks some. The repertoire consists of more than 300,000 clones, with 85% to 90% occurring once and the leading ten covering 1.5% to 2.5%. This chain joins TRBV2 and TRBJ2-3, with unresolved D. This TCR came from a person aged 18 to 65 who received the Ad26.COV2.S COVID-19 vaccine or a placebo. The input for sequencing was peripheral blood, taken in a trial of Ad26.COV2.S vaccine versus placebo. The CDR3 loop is CASSINNRDTQYF. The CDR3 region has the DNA TGTGCCAGCAGTATAAATAACCGGGATACGCAGTATTTT. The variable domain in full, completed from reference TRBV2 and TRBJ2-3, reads EPEVTQTPSHQVTQMGQEVILRCVPISNHLYFYWYRQILGQKVEFLVSFYNNEISEKSEIFDDQFSVERPDGSNFTLKIRSTKLEDSAMYFCASSINNRDTQYFGPGTRLTVL.